Following are 25 T cell receptor beta chains from one sample sequenced in a study of blood T cell repertoires in COVID-19 (dated by TCRdb to 2018 to 2021). The receptor library was made with the immunoSEQ multiplex PCR assay. TCRdb's version of the immuneACCESS table is confined to in-frame rearrangements and falls short of the full clone set. An unresolved V gene accounts for under half of the shortfall where checked; the remainder is of unknown origin. Here the sample has roughly 300,000 clones; more than 80% occur a single time. Roughly 7% of the sample comes from the top ten. The sequenced material came from peripheral blood. The receptors here all came from a woman in her 30s with COVID-19, enrolled during active disease.

V gene TRBV5-1 combines with J gene TRBJ2-7; 10 bases are shared with TRBD1. Germline CDR1 SGHRS, CDR2 YFSETQ. The V gene end was trimmed by 4 bases and the J gene end by 5 bases; junction bases not matched to a gene: 9. The CDR3 has 15 residues. The CDR3 DNA is TGCGCCAGCAGCCTCCGGGACAGGGGAAGGGACGAGCAGTACTTC. Residues: CASSLRDRGRDEQYF.

With respect to this clone: The identical CDR3 is also encoded by other nucleotide sequences in the sample. This rearrangement joins TRBV24-1 to TRBJ2-5, with TRBD1 identical over 8 bases. This CDR3 is built from 15 residues. CDR1 and CDR2 from the germline V gene are KGHDR and SFDVKD. V lost 4 bases, J lost 5 bases, and 8 bases stayed unmatched. The CDR3 DNA reads as TGTGCCACCAGTGACTTAGGACAGGGCAGGGAGACCCAGTACTTC. This codes for CATSDLGQGRETQYF.

This sequence joins TRBV7-2 and TRBJ1-4, with D maybe TRBD1 (5 bases). The CDR3 has 14 amino acids. Germline CDR1 and CDR2: SGHTA and FQGNSA. The ends were cut back, 5 bases at V and 7 bases at J, with 14 bases in the middle. The CDR3 DNA follows: TGTGCCAGCAGCCCGGACAACTATATTGAAAAACTGTTTTTT. Encoded protein: CASSPDNYIEKLFF.

The chain combines TRBV19 with TRBJ1-4, with TRBD1 identical over 7 bases. Germline values: CDR1 LNHDA, CDR2 SQIVND (reference sequence). V shed 3 bases, J shed 0 bases, and the junction held 13 bases outside the gene matches. The CDR3 totals 19 residues. The CDR3 spells CASSMDTQGRGTTNEKLFF. The CDR3 region has the DNA TGTGCCAGTAGTATGGACACACAGGGGAGAGGAACAACTAATGAAAAACTGTTTTTT.

J is TRBJ2-7 and V is TRBV19; 8 bases line up with TRBD2. Germline V gene sequence: CDR1 LNHDA, CDR2 SQIVND (reference sequence). This CDR3 spans 15 amino acids. With 10 bases clipped from V and 0 bases from J, the junction kept 11 bases outside the gene matches. The CDR3 region has the DNA TGTGCCACTTCGGGGGGGACTACAAGCTCCTACGAGCAGTACTTC. It encodes CATSGGTTSSYEQYF.

The genes are TRBV24-1 and TRBJ1-1; D might be TRBD1 (5 bases). V was trimmed by 10 bases and J by 4 bases, leaving 15 bases between them. This CDR3 has 13 amino acids. Germline CDR1 reads KGHDR; CDR2 reads SFDVKD. The DNA for the CDR3 is TGTGCCACGGAGGGGAGCCAGGGCACTGAAGCTTTCTTT. It encodes CATEGSQGTEAFF.

This chain joins TRBV6-6 and TRBJ1-5; the match to TRBD1 covers 8 bases. Trimming cost V 6 bases and J 6 bases; bases outside gene matches: 13. The CDR3 covers 16 residues. CDR1 and CDR2 (germline): MNHNY, SVGAGI (reference sequence). This chain's CDR3 is CASRDHRAQGAQPQHF. For the CDR3, the DNA is TGTGCCAGCAGGGACCACCGGGCCCAGGGGGCTCAGCCCCAGCATTTT.

This chain uses TRBV11-2 with TRBJ1-1; tentative D call: TRBD1 (6 bases). Trimming left V 1 base short and J 8 bases short, with 11 bases between. CDR3 length: 13 amino acids. The germline CDR1 and CDR2 sequences are SGHAT and FQNNGV. CDR3 coding DNA: TGTGCCAGCAGCTTAGGGACAGCGTCCGAAGCTTTCTTT. This translates into CASSLGTASEAFF.

This clone was found once. The chain joins TRBV2 to TRBJ2-1; D call uncertain. CDR1 is SNHLY, CDR2 FYNNEI, per germline. The CDR3 spans 12 residues. V lost 6 bases to trimming and J lost 9 bases, with 12 bases between them. The CDR3 region has the DNA TGTGCCAGCAGCTTAGAGTACGGTGAGCAGTTCTTC. Protein product: CASSLEYGEQFF.

The rearrangement joins TRBV10-1 to TRBJ2-7; a possible D gene is TRBD1 (5 bases). V was pared by 3 bases and J by 3 bases, with 9 bases between. The CDR3 loop spans 13 amino acids. Germline V gene sequence: CDR1 WNHNN, CDR2 SYGVQD (reference sequence). The CDR3 sequence: CASSEGQGYEQYF. The CDR3, as DNA: TGCGCCAGCAGTGAAGGACAAGGCTACGAGCAGTACTTC.

This clone was picked up one time. The chain employs TRBV5-1 and TRBJ1-5, with TRBD1 matching over 9 bases. This CDR3 has 13 residues. The ends lost 4 bases at V and 8 bases at J; junction bases unmatched: 4. The germline V gene encodes CDR1 SGHRS and CDR2 YFSETQ. The CDR3 region has the DNA TGCGCCAGCAGCCCGGACAGGGGCAAGCCCCAGCATTTT. Residues: CASSPDRGKPQHF.

The V call is TRBV5-1, the J call TRBJ1-3, with D possibly being TRBD1 (5 bases). Germline V gene sequence: CDR1 SGHRS, CDR2 YFSETQ. V gave up 4 bases and J gave up 0 bases, with 8 bases separating them. The length of the CDR3 is 14 residues. The CDR3 region has the DNA TGCGCCAGCAGCGCCGACAGCTCTGGAAACACCATATATTTT. This gives the protein CASSADSSGNTIYF.

V and J are TRBV5-4 and TRBJ2-5, with 9 bases that match TRBD1. The J segment lost 5 bases and the V segment lost 0 bases, leaving 8 bases of the junction unmatched. This CDR3 has 16 amino acids. Germline V lookup: CDR1 SGHNT, CDR2 YYREEE (reference sequence). The CDR3 coding sequence is TGTGCCAGCAGCTTGGATCTGGGACAGGGTTCGGAGACCCAGTACTTC. Protein product: CASSLDLGQGSETQYF.

This clone was recorded once. The rearrangement uses TRBV11-2 and TRBJ2-3; TRBD2 aligns across 11 bases. V trimming: 5 bases; J trimming: 2 bases; junction bases outside the gene matches: 6. Germline CDR1 and CDR2: SGHAT and FQNNGV. The CDR3 has 16 residues. The CDR3 DNA sequence: TGTGCCAGCAGCCCCATAGCGGGAGGGATCACAGATACGCAGTATTTT. Protein sequence: CASSPIAGGITDTQYF. Complete variable domain (other parts from reference TRBV11-2 and TRBJ2-3): EAGVAQSPRYKIIEKRQSVAFWCNPISGHATLYWYQQILGQGPKLLIQFQNNGVVDDSQLPKDRFSAERLKGVDSTLKIQPAKLEDSAVYLCASSPIAGGITDTQYFGPGTRLTVL.

The chain joins TRBV6-2 or TRBV6-3 to TRBJ2-1; 8 nucleotides align to TRBD2. V was clipped by 4 bases and J by 8 bases; unmatched bases: 10. The CDR3 is 15 residues long. Germline lookup yields CDR1 MNHEY and CDR2 SVGEGT. The CDR3, as DNA: TGTGCCAGCAGTTGGGGGGGAAGCGGGAGTCATGAGCAGTTCTTC. This encodes CASSWGGSGSHEQFF.

The chain recombines TRBV7-9 with TRBJ2-6; D unclear. Germline assignment: CDR1 SEHNR and CDR2 FQNEAQ (reference sequence). Trimming took 7 bases from V and 0 from J, leaving 10 bases between them. CDR3 length: 15 amino acids. The CDR3 DNA is TGTGCCAGCAACCCCAGATCCTCTGGGGCCAACGTCCTGACTTTC. Its protein is CASNPRSSGANVLTF. The whole variable domain, remainder taken from reference TRBV7-9 and TRBJ2-6, is DTGVSQNPRHKITKRGQNVTFRCDPISEHNRLYWYRQTLGQGPEFLTYFQNEAQLEKSRLLSDRFSAERPKGSFSTLEIQRTEQGDSAMYLCASNPRSSGANVLTFGAGSRLTVL.

The V and J genes are TRBV7-9 and TRBJ1-2; 12 bases align to TRBD1. This CDR3 contains 15 residues. V shed 7 bases, J shed 3 bases, and the junction held 6 bases outside the gene matches. Germline loops: CDR1 SEHNR, CDR2 FQNEAQ (reference sequence). The CDR3 nucleotides read TGTGCCAGCACCAGGGACAGGGGGCCCTACTATGGCTACACCTTC. It codes for CASTRDRGPYYGYTF.

CDR3 nucleotides: TGTGCCAGTAGGACCCCCGTGAGAGGGCAGCCCCAGCATTTT. The encoded protein is CASRTPVRGQPQHF. V gene TRBV19 combines with J gene TRBJ1-5; D ambiguous. Germline V CDR1 and CDR2: LNHDA, SQIVND (reference sequence). The CDR3 extends over 14 amino acids. V dropped 6 bases and J dropped 7 bases, with 16 bases sitting between them.

V and J are TRBV7-3 and TRBJ2-1, with 8 positions matching TRBD2. Germline CDR1 is SGHTA and CDR2 is FQGTGA. V lost 3 bases and J lost 7; bases outside the gene matches: 5. The CDR3 has 14 residues. In DNA form, the CDR3 reads TGTGCCAGCAGCTTTTCGGGAGGGCTGAATGAGCAGTTCTTC. Its translation: CASSFSGGLNEQFF.

The chain combines TRBV27 with TRBJ1-2; 8 positions match TRBD1. CDR1 is MNHEY and CDR2 is SMNVEV in the germline V gene (reference sequence). Trimming removed 3 bases from V and 3 bases from J; junction bases left unmatched: 9. This CDR3 region has 16 residues. CDR3 nucleotide sequence: TGTGCCAGCAGTTTTGCGCCCCCAGGGGGCGACTATGGCTACACCTTC. Translating gives CASSFAPPGGDYGYTF.

This sequence joins TRBV28 and TRBJ1-1; TRBD1 matches 9 bases. J lost 5 bases, V lost 7 bases, and 11 bases had no gene match. This CDR3 comprises 15 residues. Germline V gene lookup returns CDR1 MDHEN and CDR2 SYDVKM. CDR3 bases: TGTGCCAGCAACGAACCGGGACAGGGTAGGACTGAAGCTTTCTTT. Translation: CASNEPGQGRTEAFF. Full variable domain (missing parts from reference TRBV28 and TRBJ1-1): DVKVTQSSRYLVKRTGEKVFLECVQDMDHENMFWYRQDPGLGLRLIYFSYDVKMKEKGDIPEGYSVSREKKERFSLILESASTNQTSMYLCASNEPGQGRTEAFFGQGTRLTVV.

J is TRBJ2-1 and V is TRBV7-6; TRBD1 is a possible D gene (6 bases). Per the germline V gene, CDR1 is SGHVS and CDR2 is FNYEAQ. The CDR3 has 17 residues. Trimming cost V 5 bases and J 5 bases, with 22 bases left between them. CDR3 protein: CASSPLPGHRKDNEQFF. The DNA of the CDR3 is TGTGCCAGCAGCCCCTTACCGGGACACCGAAAGGACAATGAGCAGTTCTTC.

The CDR3 loop is CASSVAGGLREQYF. In nucleotides, the CDR3 is TGTGCCAGCAGCGTGGCAGGGGGCTTGCGTGAGCAGTACTTC. The genes are TRBV28 and TRBJ2-7; TRBD1 aligns across 8 bases. CDR1 MDHEN and CDR2 SYDVKM come from the germline V gene. With V trimmed by 6 bases and J by 7 bases, 11 bases remained unmatched. The CDR3 consists of 14 residues. The full variable domain, rest sourced from reference TRBV28 and TRBJ2-7, is DVKVTQSSRYLVKRTGEKVFLECVQDMDHENMFWYRQDPGLGLRLIYFSYDVKMKEKGDIPEGYSVSREKKERFSLILESASTNQTSMYLCASSVAGGLREQYFGPGTRLTVT.

The rearrangement uses TRBV9 and TRBJ2-7; D is possibly TRBD2 (5 bases). Germline V gene data show CDR1 as SGDLS and CDR2 as YYNGEE. Trimming shortened V by 0 bases and J by 5 bases, and 12 bases separated the two germline ends. This CDR3 comprises 14 residues. The CDR3 protein is CASSVGGSGNEQYF. The CDR3 DNA reads as TGTGCCAGCAGCGTAGGGGGATCGGGAAACGAGCAGTACTTC.

The rearrangement uses TRBV4-2 and TRBJ1-1, with D possibly matching TRBD1 (5 bases). Looked up from germline, CDR1 is LGHNA and CDR2 is YNFKEQ. The CDR3 is 14 residues long. V lost 4 bases, J lost 1 base, and 10 bases lay in between. The CDR3 region has the DNA TGTGCCAGCAGCCTCCGGGGGGAGAACACTGAAGCTTTCTTT. The encoded protein is CASSLRGENTEAFF.